This TCR beta chain appears in the sequencing data of a study of cytomegalovirus exposure and HLA in healthy donors. The ends were cut back, 5 bases at V and 8 bases at J, with 15 bases in the middle. Germline CDR1 LGHNA, CDR2 YSLEER. The CDR3 length is 13 residues. Here immunoSEQ multiplex PCR was the method, and the copy in TCRdb shows in-frame clones only, minus some. The sample holds around 69,000 clones, 96% seen once. This chain joins TRBV4-3 and TRBJ1-1, with D possibly being TRBD1 (6 bases). Sequenced material: PBMCs. The source of this sequence is a woman aged 18-29 years in good health and CMV-seropositive. The CDR3 DNA follows: TGCGCCAGCAGCTCAAACAGGGCAGAAGAAGCTTTCTTT. Its translation is CASSSNRAEEAFF.